This T cell receptor (beta chain) appears in the sequencing data of a study of T cells in tuberculosis (dated by TCRdb to 2016 to 2018). About the investigation overall: To characterize T cells specific for the mycobacterial lipid antigen glucose monomycolate (GMM), the study used CD1B tetramers together with high-throughput TCR immunosequencing. With under twelve people per group, a South African clinical cohort compared IGRA-negative adolescents, IGRA-positive adolescents with latent tuberculosis, and adults with active tuberculosis.

The CDR1 and CDR2 encoded by the germline V gene are SNHLY and FYNNEI. The CDR3 goes from the cysteine to the phenylalanine over 13 residues. CDR3 DNA is the only sequence kept; it has 39 bases, read in frame from the first base. V is pruned by 6 bases and J by 6 bases, leaving 4 bases of the junction without a gene match. The immunoSEQ multiplex PCR assay was used to generate TCR libraries, with TCR-beta and/or TCR-alpha/delta assays applied to each sample. The amplified TCR libraries were sequenced using the Illumina high-throughput platform. As for the original processing: Clustering and dimensionality reduction were performed using pairwise TCRdist distances among GMM-specific receptors from ex vivo sorted or in vitro expanded T cells. Each clinical repertoire was scored by mean NN-distance, the average TCRdist to the nearest 10% of tetramer-positive reference sequences. GEM TCR motif frequency was computed as the fraction of unique TCRs matching known GEM sequences by V/J usage and CDR3 length. Linear discriminant analysis with leave-one-out cross-validation, implemented in scikit-learn, was used to classify active tuberculosis. The table comes from immuneACCESS by way of TCRdb, which keeps in-frame sequences with V and J called. Part of the clones is missing from these tables; in studies checked, under half for an unresolved V gene and the rest for unknown reasons. V and J calls plus clone size are reproduced from that table; the DNA served to infer D and trimming. Counted in this sample were around 35,000 clones; 93% of them appeared once. The ten largest clones capture about 7.5% of the sample.

As regards this clone: Its antigen specificity is not known. Base-call qualities are not available, and no considerably larger clone is one nucleotide away.

The study at large found these results: A classifier using the diverse GMM-specific repertoire reached 87% accuracy (AUROC under 0.95), compared with 60% to 75% accuracy using GEM motif frequencies. Compared with IGRA-negative controls, TCR-alpha repertoires from active tuberculosis had smaller mean NN-distances to GMM-specific TCRs, which suggests that these TCRs underwent clonal expansion. Clinical samples were selected based on the availability of cryopreserved specimens, with adults included as active tuberculosis cases and adolescents included as controls. Smaller NN-distances were partly driven by shorter CDR3-alpha lengths in active tuberculosis patients, and statistical significance was not reached for the TCR-beta difference.

At study entry, adolescents were screened for latent tuberculosis infection by tuberculin skin test and QuantiFERON-TB GOLD In-Tube IGRA. Immunosequencing was performed on unsorted cryopreserved PBMC, with 80,000 to 100,000 T cells per clinical donor covered on average. Eleven high schools in the Worcester region of the Western Cape, South Africa, served as enrollment sites for adolescents aged 12 to 18 years. Some ten M. tuberculosis-infected adolescents and ten uninfected adolescents were selected, with the two groups matched for age and sex. Adolescent PBMC were isolated from freshly drawn heparinized blood by density centrifugation and cryopreserved.

Recombination connected TRBV2 to TRBJ1-4; 7 of the junction bases match TRBD1. The origin of this receptor is a donor between 5 and 29 years old with latent tuberculosis or without tuberculosis infection. The sample taken for sequencing was PBMCs. The nucleotide sequence reads TGTGCCAGCAGGGGCAGGGGGTATGAAAAACTGTTTTTT. This gives the protein CASRGRGYEKLFF.